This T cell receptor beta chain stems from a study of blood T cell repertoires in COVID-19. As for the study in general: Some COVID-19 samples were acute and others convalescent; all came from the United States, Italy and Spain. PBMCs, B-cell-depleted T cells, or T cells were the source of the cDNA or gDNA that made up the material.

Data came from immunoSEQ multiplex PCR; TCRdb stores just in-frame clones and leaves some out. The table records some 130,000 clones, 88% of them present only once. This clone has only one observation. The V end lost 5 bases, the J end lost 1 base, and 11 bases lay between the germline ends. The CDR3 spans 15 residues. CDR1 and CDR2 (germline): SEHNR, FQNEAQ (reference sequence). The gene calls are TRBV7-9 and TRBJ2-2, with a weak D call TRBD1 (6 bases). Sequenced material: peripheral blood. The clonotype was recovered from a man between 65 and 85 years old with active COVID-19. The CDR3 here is CASSGRDKNTGELFF. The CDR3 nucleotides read TGTGCCAGCAGCGGCCGGGACAAGAACACCGGGGAGCTGTTTTTT.